What follows are 20 T cell receptor beta chains derived from one specimen sequenced in a study of long-term antiretroviral therapy in people with HIV. The run of the v3.0 immunoSEQ assay was at survey level. Clones were sequenced by immunoSEQ multiplex PCR, and TCRdb holds only the in-frame ones, with some missing. The sample has under 25,000 clones, over 60% seen once. The sequencing used unsorted PBMCs, collected 0.5 years before starting antiretroviral therapy. The receptors originated from a man aged 18 to 30 with HIV.

J is TRBJ2-2 and V is TRBV19; D uncertain. V gave up 3 bases and J gave up 5 bases, with 10 bases separating them. This CDR3 is built from 14 residues. Germline CDR1 and CDR2: LNHDA and SQIVND (reference sequence). This chain's CDR3 is CASSITRKTGELFF. CDR3 DNA: TGTGCCAGTAGTATTACGAGGAAAACCGGGGAGCTGTTTTTT. Using reference TRBV19 and TRBJ2-2 for the parts outside the CDR3, the full variable domain is DGGITQSPKYLFRKEGQNVTLSCEQNLNHDAMYWYRQDPGQGLRLIYYSQIVNDFQKGDIAEGYSVSREKKESFPLTVTSAQKNPTAFYLCASSITRKTGELFFGEGSRLTVL.

The count of this clone is one. The chain uses TRBV2 and TRBJ2-1; maybe TRBD1 (6 bases). The ends were cut back, 5 bases at V and 7 bases at J, with 12 bases in the middle. The germline CDR1 and CDR2 sequences are SNHLY and FYNNEI. This CDR3 spans 13 amino acids. CDR3 loop: CASSPWQGNEQFF. CDR3 nucleotide sequence: TGTGCCAGCAGTCCCTGGCAGGGGAATGAGCAGTTCTTC.

This chain joins TRBV9 and TRBJ1-4, with D maybe TRBD1 (6 bases). The germline V and J ends were trimmed by 0 bases and 6 bases, with 12 bases remaining between them. CDR1 is SGDLS, CDR2 YYNGEE, per germline. This CDR3 contains 15 residues. In DNA form, the CDR3 reads TGTGCCAGCAGCGTAGTTCGGGGGGCCTATGAAAAACTGTTTTTT. Amino acid sequence: CASSVVRGAYEKLFF.

The rearrangement uses TRBV27 and TRBJ1-1; 9 nucleotides match TRBD1. The V gene's germline CDR1 is MNHEY and CDR2 SMNVEV (reference sequence). The CDR3 is 15 amino acids. The V gene end was trimmed by 7 bases and the J gene end by 3 bases; junction bases not matched to a gene: 9. Here the CDR3 reads CASTPPRDRDTEAFF. CDR3 DNA: TGTGCCAGCACCCCACCTCGGGACAGGGACACTGAAGCTTTCTTT.

This chain uses TRBV5-6 with TRBJ2-7; the D is unclear. V lost 0 bases and J lost 0, with 13 bases in between. The CDR3 has 16 amino acids. Germline V gene data show CDR1 as SGHDT and CDR2 as YYEEEE. The CDR3: CASSLVLWSSSYEQYF. CDR3 in DNA: TGTGCCAGCAGCTTGGTATTGTGGTCCAGCTCCTACGAGCAGTACTTC.

The DNA for the CDR3 is TGTGCCAGCAGTTACTCCTGGGACACTGAAGCTTTCTTT. It encodes CASSYSWDTEAFF. The rearrangement uses TRBV6-5 and TRBJ1-1; D ambiguous. Trimming shortened V by 0 bases and J by 3 bases, and 5 bases separated the two germline ends. Germline CDR1 and CDR2: MNHEY and SVGAGI. This CDR3 has 13 amino acids.

The genes are TRBV6-5 and TRBJ1-2; no clear D. Germline CDR1 and CDR2: MNHEY and SVGAGI. The CDR3 spans 10 residues. V was shortened by 6 bases and J by 4 bases, with 3 bases between the two germline ends. DNA of the CDR3: TGTGCCAGCAGGGGCTATGGCTACACCTTC. It is translated as CASRGYGYTF.

The gene calls are TRBV2 and TRBJ2-2; the match to TRBD2 covers 8 bases. The CDR3 has 16 amino acids. With V trimmed by 8 bases and J by 1 base, 9 bases remained unmatched. CDR1 is SNHLY and CDR2 is FYNNEI in the germline V gene. The CDR3 region is CASLSERGRNTGELFF. CDR3 nucleotide sequence: TGTGCCAGCCTCTCAGAGCGGGGGAGGAACACCGGGGAGCTGTTTTTT.

This clone is medium-sized (0.01 to 0.1%) within its sample. V is TRBV9 and J is TRBJ1-6, with D unresolved. Trimming stripped 4 bases from V and 3 bases from J, with 5 bases between. Germline values: CDR1 SGDLS, CDR2 YYNGEE. CDR3 length: 13 residues. This chain's CDR3 is CASSMSYNSPLHF. DNA of the CDR3: TGTGCCAGCAGCATGAGCTATAATTCACCCCTCCACTTT.

The chain links TRBV6-4 to TRBJ1-1; D is unclear. The germline V and J ends were trimmed by 0 bases and 4 bases, with 9 bases remaining between them. CDR1 and CDR2 from the germline V gene are MRHNA and SNTAGT. This CDR3 region has 14 residues. The CDR3 nucleotides are TGTGCCAGCAGTGACTCGAGTAAGGGCACTGAAGCTTTCTTT. It specifies CASSDSSKGTEAFF.

This chain joins TRBV28 and TRBJ1-1; D gene unclear. With 6 bases removed from V and 5 bases from J, the gap between germline ends came to 7 bases. This CDR3 comprises 11 residues. The germline V gene has CDR1 MDHEN and CDR2 SYDVKM. The chain's CDR3 is CASRVGTEAFF. CDR3 sequence (DNA): TGTGCCAGCAGGGTTGGGACTGAAGCTTTCTTT.

V is TRBV19 and J is TRBJ1-2; TRBD1 might be the D (6 bases). Germline V gives CDR1 LNHDA, CDR2 SQIVND (reference sequence). V was trimmed by 2 bases and J by 6 bases, leaving 19 bases between them. The CDR3 is made up of 16 amino acids. CDR3 in amino acids: CASSITPKTGRDGYTF. CDR3 coding DNA: TGTGCCAGTAGTATAACCCCCAAGACAGGCCGGGATGGCTACACCTTC.

This chain uses TRBV19 with TRBJ2-7; no firm D call. The CDR3 is made up of 12 amino acids. Germline assignment: CDR1 LNHDA and CDR2 SQIVND (reference sequence). The V end lost 6 bases, the J end lost 0 bases, and 6 bases lay between the germline ends. DNA of the CDR3: TGTGCCAGTAGGGCAGCCTCCTACGAGCAGTACTTC. Its translation is CASRAASYEQYF. Supplemented by reference TRBV19 and TRBJ2-7, the full variable domain reads DGGITQSPKYLFRKEGQNVTLSCEQNLNHDAMYWYRQDPGQGLRLIYYSQIVNDFQKGDIAEGYSVSREKKESFPLTVTSAQKNPTAFYLCASRAASYEQYFGPGTRLTVT.

This chain links TRBV11-3 with TRBJ2-3, with D tentatively TRBD2 (6 bases). The length of the CDR3 is 15 residues. Germline V gene sequence: CDR1 SGHNT, CDR2 YENEEA. V lost 1 base and J lost 2, with 10 bases in between. CDR3: CASSLGASDTDTQYF. CDR3 bases: TGTGCCAGCAGCTTAGGGGCTAGCGACACAGATACGCAGTATTTT.

This clone was picked up a small number of times. V and J are TRBV27 and TRBJ2-1, with D perhaps matching TRBD1 (6 bases). Germline values: CDR1 MNHEY, CDR2 SMNVEV (reference sequence). Between the trimmed V and J ends, which lost 5 bases and 0 bases, there was a span of 14 bases. This CDR3 is 16 amino acids long. This CDR3 is CASSLVQGYSYNEQFF. CDR3 in DNA: TGTGCCAGCAGTCTCGTACAGGGATACTCCTACAATGAGCAGTTCTTC.

This rearrangement joins TRBV11-2 to TRBJ2-7, with 9 bases lining up with TRBD1. Germline trimming cut 1 base from V and 6 bases from J; bases unmatched to any gene: 13. The CDR3 spans 17 residues. Germline V gene sequence: CDR1 SGHAT, CDR2 FQNNGV. The CDR3 spells CASSLGTGTGYFGEQYF. CDR3 DNA sequence: TGTGCCAGCAGCTTAGGAACCGGGACAGGGTATTTCGGCGAGCAGTACTTC. Supplemented by reference TRBV11-2 and TRBJ2-7, the full variable domain reads EAGVAQSPRYKIIEKRQSVAFWCNPISGHATLYWYQQILGQGPKLLIQFQNNGVVDDSQLPKDRFSAERLKGVDSTLKIQPAKLEDSAVYLCASSLGTGTGYFGEQYFGPGTRLTVT.

Only a few counts were recorded for this clone. The genes are TRBV4-1 and TRBJ1-1; 9 bases fit TRBD1. From germline, CDR1 is MGHRA and CDR2 YSYEKL. The CDR3 runs 16 residues. J lost 4 bases, V lost 0 bases, and 6 bases had no gene match. The CDR3, as DNA: TGCGCCAGCAGCCAAGATACAGGGGGCAGTTTCACTGAAGCTTTCTTT. The encoded protein is CASSQDTGGSFTEAFF.

The chain couples TRBV19 to TRBJ2-7; tentative D call: TRBD1 (6 bases). The V gene lost 5 bases and the J gene lost 0 bases, with 14 bases spanning the gap. CDR1 LNHDA and CDR2 SQIVND come from the germline V gene (reference sequence). The CDR3 contains 15 residues. The CDR3 DNA sequence: TGTGCCAGTAGTGTACAGGGTTGGGCCTCCTACGAGCAGTACTTC. Its translation: CASSVQGWASYEQYF.

The CDR3 coding sequence is TGTGCCAGCAGCGAGAGGGCCTCTGGAAACACCATATATTTT. Amino acids: CASSERASGNTIYF. The chain uses TRBV6-1 and TRBJ1-3, with unresolved D. The CDR3 totals 14 residues. V lost 6 bases and J 0 bases, leaving 9 bases between the germline ends. Germline CDR1 reads MNHNS; CDR2 reads SASEGT.

The chain recombines TRBV9 with TRBJ2-1; maybe TRBD2 (5 bases). V was trimmed by 0 bases and J by 2 bases, leaving 30 bases between them. Germline V gene sequence: CDR1 SGDLS, CDR2 YYNGEE. This CDR3 is 22 amino acids long. In nucleotides, the CDR3 is TGTGCCAGCAGCGTAGAAGGTCCGCAGGCGCACACTAGGCGACTGACCTACAATGAGCAGTTCTTC. The encoded protein is CASSVEGPQAHTRRLTYNEQFF. The entire variable domain, with the rest obtained from reference TRBV9 and TRBJ2-1, is as follows: DSGVTQTPKHLITATGQRVTLRCSPRSGDLSVYWYQQSLDQGLQFLIQYYNGEERAKGNILERFSAQQFPDLHSELNLSSLELGDSALYFCASSVEGPQAHTRRLTYNEQFFGPGTRLTVL.